The 3 T cell receptor beta chains reported below all come from one sample, sequenced in a study of blood T cell repertoires in COVID-19. Libraries were prepared by immunoSEQ multiplex PCR; TCRdb keeps only in-frame clonotypes and omits some of them. The sample has approximately 54,000 clones, about nine tenths seen once. What was sequenced was peripheral blood. These receptors were taken from a woman between 40 and 50 years old with active COVID-19.

This chain links TRBV7-8 with TRBJ2-7; TRBD2 might be the D (5 bases). Trimming stripped 5 bases from V and 5 bases from J, with 16 bases between. The CDR3 extends over 14 amino acids. CDR1 and CDR2 (germline): SGHVS, FQNEAQ. The chain's CDR3 is CASSTRVGVHEQYF. Written as DNA, the CDR3 is TGTGCCAGCAGCACCCGGGTCGGGGTCCACGAGCAGTACTTC.

The V gene is TRBV10-3, the J gene TRBJ2-5, with 10 nucleotides matching TRBD2. In germline, CDR1 is ENHRY, CDR2 SYGVKD. CDR3 size: 15 residues. V gave up 4 bases and J gave up 5 bases; unmatched junction bases: 7. The CDR3 nucleotides read TGTGCCATCAGTGGGGCTAGCGGGGGATCCGAGACCCAGTACTTC. It is translated as CAISGASGGSETQYF.

J is TRBJ2-1 and V is TRBV6-2 or TRBV6-3; D ambiguous. Looked up from germline, CDR1 is MNHEY and CDR2 is SVGEGT. The CDR3 totals 15 residues. V was clipped by 2 bases and J by 0 bases, with 8 bases between them. CDR3: CASSYVVSSYNEQFF. DNA of the CDR3: TGTGCCAGCAGTTACGTCGTCAGCTCCTACAATGAGCAGTTCTTC.